The rows below give T cell receptor beta chains drawn from one sample of a study of cytomegalovirus exposure and HLA in healthy donors. Using immunoSEQ multiplex PCR, the repertoire was profiled, and TCRdb retains in-frame clones only, with some absent. The table includes 200,000 or so clones, around 83% detected once. Material for sequencing was PBMCs. The receptor source for this set is a woman in her forties or fifties in good health and CMV-seropositive. Both conserved end residues are part of each CDR3. The D gene is left open where the match is weak. A clone size is listed for some rows: how often the clone was seen (once, few, many), or a class if it is expanded.

J gene	clone size	V gene	D gene	CDR3 DNA	CDR3 protein
TRBJ2-7	once	TRBV6-5	TRBD2	TGTGCCAGCAGTTACTCGCTAGCGGGGACCTACGAGCAGTACTTC	CASSYSLAGTYEQYF
TRBJ2-7	few	TRBV27	-	TGTGCCAGCAGCCCTAAACCCAGGGTGGGTAAGAACGAGCAGTACTTC	CASSPKPRVGKNEQYF
TRBJ2-7	-	TRBV29-1	TRBD1	TGCAGCGTTGAAGAAGGGACAGCCTACGAGCAGTACTTC	CSVEEGTAYEQYF
TRBJ2-5	-	TRBV19	-	TGTGCCAGTAGTAGCTCACAGGGGAGGGAGACCCAGTACTTC	CASSSSQGRETQYF
TRBJ1-6	-	TRBV13	TRBD1	TGTGCCAGCAGCTTAGACGCGGGACAGGGTTATTCACCCCTCCACTTT	CASSLDAGQGYSPLHF
TRBJ1-5	-	TRBV10-3	-	TGTGCCATCAGTGAGGGGACACCTAGCAATCAGCCCCAGCATTTT	CAISEGTPSNQPQHF
TRBJ2-7	-	TRBV7-9	TRBD1	TGTGCCAGCAGCCACGCGGGACAGGGATCCTACGAGCAGTACTTC	CASSHAGQGSYEQYF
TRBJ2-1	-	TRBV5-1	TRBD1	TGCGCCAGCAGGGGACAGGGGTGGGGTGATGAGCAGTTCTTC	CASRGQGWGDEQFF
TRBJ2-1	-	TRBV5-1	-	TGCGCCAGCAGCGTAAGTGGAGCCGACTACAATGAGCAGTTCTTC	CASSVSGADYNEQFF
TRBJ1-2	-	TRBV6-1	TRBD1	TGTGCCAGCAGTGAAGTCAGGGGGCACAACTATGGCTACACCTTC	CASSEVRGHNYGYTF
TRBJ2-5	-	TRBV19	TRBD1	TGTGCCAGTAGTATTATGGGGACAGAAGAGACCCAGTACTTC	CASSIMGTEETQYF
TRBJ2-1	-	TRBV7-9	TRBD2	TGTGCCAGCACCTTCTCGACTAGCGGGACTTACAATGAGCAGTTCTTC	CASTFSTSGTYNEQFF
TRBJ2-2	-	TRBV14	TRBD1	TGTGCCAGCAGCCAAGGGAACAGGGGTGGCACCGGGGAGCTGTTTTTT	CASSQGNRGGTGELFF
TRBJ2-7	few	TRBV25-1	TRBD2	TGTGCCAGCAGTGGGGCACCTAGCGGCTCCTACGAGCAGTACTTC	CASSGAPSGSYEQYF
TRBJ1-2	-	TRBV5-4	TRBD1	TGTGCCAGCAGCCCGAGGACAGGGCCTAACTATGGCTACACCTTC	CASSPRTGPNYGYTF
TRBJ1-4	once	TRBV27	-	TGTGCCAGCAGTTTTAACAGGGTTGGGGAAAAACTGTTTTTT	CASSFNRVGEKLFF
TRBJ2-2	-	TRBV2	-	TGTGCCAGCAGTGAAGCGAGGGGGGGGCGGAACACCGGGGAGCTGTTTTTT	CASSEARGGRNTGELFF
TRBJ2-7	-	TRBV4-1	-	TGCGCCAGCAGCCAAGAAAGGGGTTGGTCCTACGAGCAGTACTTC	CASSQERGWSYEQYF
TRBJ1-1	-	TRBV28	-	TGTGCCTGGGGGGAGTCAAAGAACACTGAAGCTTTCTTT	CAWGESKNTEAFF
TRBJ2-1	-	TRBV27	-	TGTGCCACCGTCGCGACAGGGAGGAATGAGCAGTTCTTC	CATVATGRNEQFF
TRBJ2-4	-	TRBV13	TRBD1	TGTGCCAGCAGCTTAAGGGGGCGGTTATCCAAAAACATTCAGTACTTC	CASSLRGRLSKNIQYF
TRBJ2-1	-	TRBV11-3	-	TGTGCCAGCAGCCGAACCGGGACTCTCGGGGATGAGCAGTTCTTC	CASSRTGTLGDEQFF
TRBJ2-1	-	TRBV4-2	-	TGTGCCAGCAGCCAAGATGGTTTGGTACGGGAGACGGGGAATGAGCAGTTCTTC	CASSQDGLVRETGNEQFF
TRBJ2-2	-	TRBV7-8	-	TGTGCCAGCAGCTTAGTGGGGCGCGACACCGGGGAGCTGTTTTTT	CASSLVGRDTGELFF
TRBJ2-5	-	TRBV5-6	-	TGTGCCAGCGGCCTGACTCATCAAGAGACCCAGTACTTC	CASGLTHQETQYF
TRBJ1-2	-	TRBV5-4	-	TGTGCCAGCAGCCCCACCGCAGTCTATGGCTACACCTTC	CASSPTAVYGYTF
TRBJ2-1	few	TRBV5-1	-	TGCGCCAAAGGGGGAGCGGGAAATGAGCAGTTCTTC	CAKGGAGNEQFF
TRBJ1-1	-	TRBV6-1	-	TGTGCCAGCAGTGAATGGAAGGAGGCTGAAGCTTTCTTT	CASSEWKEAEAFF
TRBJ2-1	-	TRBV2	TRBD2	TGTGCCAGCAGTACAACGCTAGCGGGGCCCCCAGAGCAGTTCTTC	CASSTTLAGPPEQFF
TRBJ1-1	-	TRBV15	TRBD1	TGTGCCACCTCGACAGGGGTTGGGTACACTGAAGCTTTCTTT	CATSTGVGYTEAFF
TRBJ1-5	-	TRBV19	-	TGTGCCAGTACAGGGGCTTTCTATAGCAATCAGCCCCAGCATTTT	CASTGAFYSNQPQHF
TRBJ1-5	-	TRBV7-9	-	TGTTCCAGCAGCAGGAGTGATCAGCCCCAGCATTTT	CSSSRSDQPQHF
TRBJ2-5	few	TRBV6-1	TRBD2	TGTGCCAGCAGCCCCCGGGGGGGCCCAGGAGAGACCCAGTACTTC	CASSPRGGPGETQYF
TRBJ2-5	-	TRBV28	-	TGTGCCAGCAGTTTGAGGGTGAGAAGAGAGACCCAGTACTTC	CASSLRVRRETQYF
TRBJ2-7	-	TRBV23-1	TRBD1	TGCGCCAGCAGCGACAGGGAAGGGACCTACGAGCAGTACTTC	CASSDREGTYEQYF
TRBJ2-7	few	TRBV4-1	-	TGCGCCAGCAGCCAAGAGCACTTTGGGCCCACAGAGCAGTACTTC	CASSQEHFGPTEQYF
TRBJ2-3	-	TRBV18	TRBD2	TGTGCCAGCTCACCAGATGGCGGGGGGGCGACAGATACGCAGTATTTT	CASSPDGGGATDTQYF
TRBJ2-2	-	TRBV12-5	TRBD1	TGTGCTAGTGGTTTTGAAGGGGGGACAGGGGTCCCCGGGGAGCTGTTTTTT	CASGFEGGTGVPGELFF
TRBJ2-2	-	TRBV2	TRBD2	TGTGCCAGCAGGGGGCCTAGTAGCGGGAGGGCCTTCGGGGAGCTGTTTTTT	CASRGPSSGRAFGELFF
TRBJ1-2	-	TRBV28	-	TGTGCCAGCAGTCCTGCAGGGGTATCTTATGGCTACACCTTC	CASSPAGVSYGYTF
TRBJ2-7	-	TRBV6-5	TRBD2	TGTGCCAGCAGTTTAGCGGGGCCTGCCTACGAGCAGTACTTC	CASSLAGPAYEQYF
TRBJ1-5	-	TRBV2	-	TGTGCCAGCAGGGAACAGGCCGGACAGCCCCAGCATTTT	CASREQAGQPQHF
TRBJ2-7	-	TRBV7-8	-	TGTGCCAGCAGCCCCGGACTGATCTTGCACTTC	CASSPGLILHF
TRBJ1-6	-	TRBV2	TRBD1	TGTGCCAGCAGCGAGATTCAGGGGGCTGGTAATTCACCCCTCCACTTT	CASSEIQGAGNSPLHF
TRBJ2-5	-	TRBV5-4	TRBD2	TGTGCCAGCAGCTCCACCCCAGCACTAGCGCAAGAGACCCAGTACTTC	CASSSTPALAQETQYF
TRBJ2-1	-	TRBV11-2	-	TGTGCCAGCAGCTTAGCGAGCGTAACCTACAATGAGCAGTTCTTC	CASSLASVTYNEQFF
TRBJ2-2	-	TRBV21-1	-	TGTGCCAGCAGCAAACTTGAGGGACAGGGAGCCGGGGAGCTGTTTTTT	CASSKLEGQGAGELFF
TRBJ2-5	-	TRBV5-1	-	TGCGCCAGCAGCTTGGGCCCCGCAGGGATCCAAGAGACCCAGTACTTC	CASSLGPAGIQETQYF
TRBJ1-2	-	TRBV7-9	-	TGTTCCAGCAGCTTTGAGGGCACCTACACCTTC	CSSSFEGTYTF
TRBJ2-7	-	TRBV7-2	TRBD1	TGTGCCAGCAGCGCAATCGCCGGGACAGGCTACGAGCAGTACTTC	CASSAIAGTGYEQYF
TRBJ1-2	once	TRBV5-4	-	TGTGCCAGCAGCTCCAAGGGAGGGAAGGGGAACTATGGCTACACCTTC	CASSSKGGKGNYGYTF
TRBJ1-1	-	TRBV29-1	-	TGCAGCGTTGAAGATCTAGGAGGGGTCCGCACTGAAGCTTTCTTT	CSVEDLGGVRTEAFF
TRBJ2-5	-	TRBV2	-	TGTGCCAGCACCGGCCAAGAGACCCAGTACTTC	CASTGQETQYF
TRBJ1-2	few	TRBV15	TRBD1	TGTGCCACCACCAGGGACAGGGAAGGACCTATCGATGGCTACACCTTC	CATTRDREGPIDGYTF
TRBJ2-3	-	TRBV6-1	-	TGTGCCAGCAGTGTGCGCAGGGGATCAGATACGCAGTATTTT	CASSVRRGSDTQYF
TRBJ2-1	-	TRBV5-6	TRBD1	TGTGCCAGCAGCTTCAGGGGGCGCGGGGATGAGCAGTTCTTC	CASSFRGRGDEQFF
TRBJ1-2	-	TRBV15	-	TGTGCCACCAGCAGAGATGGGCCGGAAGGCTACACCTTC	CATSRDGPEGYTF
TRBJ1-5	-	TRBV2	-	TGTGCCAGCAGACTCCAGGGGCTTAGGCAGCCCCAGCATTTT	CASRLQGLRQPQHF
TRBJ2-5	-	TRBV28	-	TGTGCCAGCAGTCCCGAAGAGGGAGTTGGGGAAGAGACCCAGTACTTC	CASSPEEGVGEETQYF
TRBJ2-7	-	TRBV9	TRBD1	TGTGCCAGCAGCGTAGATGGGACAGATAACTACGAGCAGTACTTC	CASSVDGTDNYEQYF